One and the same sample provided the 16 T cell receptor beta chains below, sequenced in a study of shared clonotypes between healthy human individuals. Naive CD8 cells lacked CD45RO, underwent positive selection for CCR7 and left out terminally differentiated effector memory CD45RA+ cells. Using immunoSEQ multiplex PCR, the repertoire was profiled, and TCRdb retains in-frame clones only, with some absent. This sample has nearly 2 million clones, with 85% to 95% found just once. The specimen was naive CD8+ T cells sorted from blood. Receptors originate from a man between 18 and 29 years old in good health.

This chain's CDR3 is CASSLNPHSTGGNEQFF. The DNA of the CDR3 is TGTGCCAGCAGCCTAAACCCCCATTCGACAGGGGGCAATGAGCAGTTCTTC. This chain links TRBV7-9 with TRBJ2-1; 9 bases are a match to TRBD1. Looked up from germline, CDR1 is SEHNR and CDR2 is FQNEAQ (reference sequence). CDR3 length: 17 amino acids. Trimming took 5 bases from V and 6 from J; bases not matched to a gene: 14.

The genes are TRBV28 and TRBJ2-7, with 10 bases lining up with TRBD1. Looked up from germline, CDR1 is MDHEN and CDR2 is SYDVKM. Trimming at V came to 7 bases and at J to 5 bases, leaving 14 bases not matched to a gene. CDR3 size: 16 residues. This chain's CDR3 is CASIGTGDTPRDEQYF. In DNA, the CDR3 is TGTGCCAGCATCGGGACAGGGGATACTCCTAGGGACGAGCAGTACTTC.

A note on this clone: The sample carries other DNA sequences with the same CDR3. The chain has TRBV5-4 and TRBJ2-7; 8 positions match TRBD1. Trimming at V came to 2 bases and at J to 7 bases, leaving 5 bases not matched to a gene. The CDR3 length is 13 residues. CDR1 and CDR2 (germline): SGHNT, YYREEE (reference sequence). The CDR3 sequence is CASSFQGAWEQYF. Here the CDR3 DNA reads TGTGCCAGCAGCTTCCAGGGGGCCTGGGAGCAGTACTTC.

The chain is built from TRBV13 and TRBJ2-1; 7 positions agree with TRBD1. The length of the CDR3 is 16 residues. J was trimmed by 4 bases and V by 0 bases; bases with no gene match: 6. From germline, CDR1 is PRHDT and CDR2 FYEKMQ (reference sequence). CDR3 sequence reads: CASSLGRQGDYNEQFF. The CDR3 DNA is TGTGCCAGCAGCTTAGGCCGTCAGGGGGATTACAATGAGCAGTTCTTC.

The chain is built from TRBV7-9 and TRBJ2-7, with 10 bases lining up with TRBD2. V shed 4 bases and J 4 bases; nucleotides not matched to a gene: 10. Germline V CDR1 and CDR2: SEHNR, FQNEAQ (reference sequence). There are 16 residues in the CDR3. As DNA, the CDR3 is TGTGCCAGCAGCTCGGGACTAGCGCTAAAATTTTACGAGCAGTACTTC. Its translation is CASSSGLALKFYEQYF.

The chain has TRBV7-9 and TRBJ2-7; the match to TRBD1 covers 11 bases. This CDR3 spans 16 amino acids. Looked up from germline, CDR1 is SEHNR and CDR2 is FQNEAQ (reference sequence). Trimming removed 3 bases from V and 1 base from J; junction bases left unmatched: 5. CDR3 protein: CASSLARDRGSYEQYF. CDR3 DNA sequence: TGTGCCAGCAGCTTGGCTCGGGACAGGGGGTCCTACGAGCAGTACTTC.

The rearrangement links TRBV5-1 to TRBJ2-2, with 12 bases aligning to TRBD2. The CDR3 covers 18 residues. V was clipped by 1 base and J by 4 bases; unmatched bases: 8. Germline CDR1 is SGHRS and CDR2 is YFSETQ. The CDR3 coding sequence is TGCGCCAGCAGCTTGAGCCTAGCGGGAGGGCTTGGCACCGGGGAGCTGTTTTTT. Amino acid sequence: CASSLSLAGGLGTGELFF.

The chain employs TRBV7-2 and TRBJ1-1; D gene unclear. The germline V and J ends were trimmed by 2 bases and 1 base, with 8 bases remaining between them. Germline values: CDR1 SGHTA, CDR2 FQGNSA. CDR3 size: 14 residues. The CDR3 DNA sequence: TGTGCCAGCAGCTTAATAGGAGGGAACACTGAAGCTTTCTTT. Translation gives CASSLIGGNTEAFF.

V usage is TRBV6-1 and J usage is TRBJ1-5, with D tentatively TRBD1 (5 bases). The V and J ends lost 0 bases and 3 bases respectively, with 15 bases between them. The CDR3 has 17 residues. CDR1 is MNHNS and CDR2 is SASEGT in the germline V gene. CDR3 coding DNA: TGTGCCAGCAGTGAAGCCCTGGGGCCGACCCTCAATCAGCCCCAGCATTTT. It specifies CASSEALGPTLNQPQHF.

V usage is TRBV6-1 and J usage is TRBJ1-6; D is unclear. Germline-derived CDR1 and CDR2 are MNHNS and SASEGT. This CDR3 has 16 amino acids. V was pared by 0 bases and J by 7 bases, with 13 bases between. CDR3 DNA sequence: TGTGCCAGCAGTGAAGCGCCCGTTTACATGAATTCACCCCTCCACTTT. This translates into CASSEAPVYMNSPLHF.

The chain uses TRBV9 and TRBJ2-1, with 7 bases fitting TRBD2. The CDR3 totals 15 residues. The junction had 4 bases not matched to a gene; V was cut back by 3 bases and J by 1 base. Germline loops: CDR1 SGDLS, CDR2 YYNGEE. Written as DNA, the CDR3 is TGTGCCAGCAGCGGAAGCGGGGTGTCCTACAATGAGCAGTTCTTC. Translated, it gives CASSGSGVSYNEQFF.

This clone was counted once. This may be a read error: a much more frequent sequence differs by one nucleotide. Other DNA sequences in the same sample also yield this CDR3. The V and J genes are TRBV7-9 and TRBJ2-2; the D is unclear. CDR1 and CDR2 (germline): SEHNR, FQNEAQ (reference sequence). This CDR3 contains 12 residues. V was trimmed by 1 base and J by 5 bases, leaving 2 bases between them. Written as DNA, the CDR3 is TGTGCCAGCAGCTTAGGTACCGGGGAGCTGTTTTTT. Translated: CASSLGTGELFF.

J is TRBJ1-6 and V is TRBV7-9; no reliable D call. This CDR3 is built from 17 residues. The germline CDR1 and CDR2 sequences are SEHNR and FQNEAQ (reference sequence). The ends were cut back, 1 base at V and 7 bases at J, with 17 bases in the middle. CDR3 bases: TGTGCCAGCAGCTTAGATTTTGGGATATCTTCGAATTCACCCCTCCACTTT. Amino acids: CASSLDFGISSNSPLHF.

The chain is built from TRBV7-9 and TRBJ2-1; D not certain. V dropped 4 bases and J dropped 3 bases, with 10 bases sitting between them. The CDR3 runs to 14 residues. Germline CDR1 reads SEHNR; CDR2 reads FQNEAQ (reference sequence). The chain's CDR3 is CASSSLVSYNEQFF. CDR3 sequence (DNA): TGTGCCAGCAGCTCTCTCGTAAGCTACAATGAGCAGTTCTTC.

The rearrangement links TRBV9 to TRBJ1-2; perhaps TRBD1 as D (6 bases). Germline V gene data show CDR1 as SGDLS and CDR2 as YYNGEE. The CDR3 runs 14 residues. V was shortened by 1 base and J by 4 bases, with 11 bases between the two germline ends. CDR3 region: CASSVSGDTYGYTF. In nucleotides, the CDR3 is TGTGCCAGCAGCGTAAGTGGGGACACCTATGGCTACACCTTC.

The V and J genes are TRBV7-8 and TRBJ2-7, with 10 bases lining up with TRBD1. Looked up from germline, CDR1 is SGHVS and CDR2 is FQNEAQ. This CDR3 spans 16 amino acids. The V and J ends lost 1 base and 4 bases, in that order; junction bases with no gene match: 7. CDR3 region: CASSLEAGTGVYEQYF. For the CDR3, the DNA is TGTGCCAGCAGCTTAGAAGCCGGGACAGGGGTATACGAGCAGTACTTC.